The 21 T cell receptor beta chains below all came from one sample that was sequenced in a study of cytomegalovirus exposure and HLA in healthy donors (dated by TCRdb to the late 2010s). Libraries were constructed by the immunoSEQ multiplex PCR assay. In TCRdb, the immuneACCESS table is reduced to in-frame sequences with V and J assigned. These tables do not hold every clone; where another copy was compared, an unresolved V gene accounts for under half, and the others remain unexplained. Within this sample are some 120,000 clones, with 70% to 90% of them counted one time only. About 1.9% of the sample rests with the top ten. The specimen was PBMCs. The source is a woman in her late teens or twenties in good health and CMV-seronegative.

The rearrangement links TRBV5-1 to TRBJ1-1, with 7 bases matching TRBD1. CDR1 is SGHRS, CDR2 YFSETQ, per germline. This CDR3 is built from 16 residues. Unmatched junction bases numbered 16, after V lost 5 bases and J lost 6 bases. The DNA for the CDR3 is TGCGCCAGCAGGTTTTTACCGGAGACAGGGACCGCTGAAGCTTTCTTT. Its translation: CASRFLPETGTAEAFF.

This chain joins TRBV6-1 and TRBJ1-4; 8 nucleotides align to TRBD1. The CDR3 consists of 14 residues. J lost 7 bases, V lost 1 base, and 2 bases had no gene match. The germline V gene encodes CDR1 MNHNS and CDR2 SASEGT. CDR3 in amino acids: CASSEGTGFEKLFF. The DNA of the CDR3 is TGTGCCAGCAGTGAAGGGACAGGGTTTGAAAAACTGTTTTTT.

V gene TRBV5-1 combines with J gene TRBJ2-3, with 7 nucleotides matching TRBD2. The CDR3 sequence is 15 residues long. After removal of 4 bases from V and 4 bases from J, the junction contained 9 bases not matched to a gene. Germline lookup yields CDR1 SGHRS and CDR2 YFSETQ. The DNA for the CDR3 is TGCGCCAGCAGCAAGGGAGGGCCCTTGGCAGATACGCAGTATTTT. This codes for CASSKGGPLADTQYF.

DNA for the CDR3: TGTGCCAGCAGCTTTTTACAGGGGGAGCAGTACTTC. It is translated as CASSFLQGEQYF. The chain carries TRBV5-6 and TRBJ2-7; 7 nucleotides match TRBD1. CDR1 is SGHDT, CDR2 YYEEEE, per germline. CDR3 length equals 12 residues. J lost 7 bases, V lost 2 bases, and 3 bases had no gene match.

This clone was found once. DNA for the CDR3: TGTGCCAGCAGCTTAGTTGGGAGGGGTCCACAGTCTTACAATGAGCAGTTCTTC. Its protein is CASSLVGRGPQSYNEQFF. This sequence joins TRBV11-2 and TRBJ2-1; TRBD2 matches 7 bases. V was pared by 1 base and J by 4 bases, with 13 bases of the junction left unmatched. Germline values: CDR1 SGHAT, CDR2 FQNNGV. The CDR3 covers 18 residues.

The V and J genes are TRBV4-2 and TRBJ2-1; 14 nucleotides line up with TRBD2. CDR3 size: 15 residues. The germline V gene has CDR1 LGHNA and CDR2 YNFKEQ. V was pared by 4 bases and J by 8 bases, with 4 bases of the junction left unmatched. CDR3 sequence reads: CASSRGTSGSDEQFF. For the CDR3, the DNA is TGTGCCAGCAGCCGAGGGACTAGCGGGAGTGATGAGCAGTTCTTC.

In this sample, this clone turned up once. The genes are TRBV19 and TRBJ1-6; D is unresolved. Germline CDR1 and CDR2: LNHDA and SQIVND (reference sequence). The CDR3 has 16 amino acids. V was pared by 1 base and J by 5 bases, with 12 bases between. CDR3 in DNA: TGTGCCAGTAGTATAGGGGCCTCGTTGGATAATTCACCCCTCCACTTT. Translated, it gives CASSIGASLDNSPLHF.

The chain couples TRBV10-1 to TRBJ2-3; TRBD2 aligns across 7 bases. This CDR3 has 14 amino acids. Germline V gene sequence: CDR1 WNHNN, CDR2 SYGVQD (reference sequence). The J segment lost 2 bases and the V segment lost 3 bases, leaving 2 bases of the junction unmatched. Here the CDR3 reads CASSDSGFTDTQYF. CDR3 DNA sequence: TGCGCCAGCAGTGATAGCGGGTTCACAGATACGCAGTATTTT.

The chain uses TRBV30 and TRBJ1-1; D not certain. The V end was cut by 4 bases, the J end by 0 bases, with 9 bases between. Germline V gene lookup returns CDR1 GTSNPN and CDR2 SVGIG (reference sequence). The CDR3 runs 13 residues. DNA of the CDR3: TGTGCCTGGAATTCCGTTATGAACACTGAAGCTTTCTTT. Protein product: CAWNSVMNTEAFF.

The V and J genes are TRBV15 and TRBJ1-3; weak D call: TRBD1 (5 bases). The germline V gene encodes CDR1 LNHNV and CDR2 YYDKDF (reference sequence). V dropped 2 bases and J dropped 0 bases, with 11 bases sitting between them. This CDR3 has 16 residues. The chain's CDR3 is CATSRFQGYSGNTIYF. For the CDR3, the DNA is TGTGCCACCAGCAGATTCCAGGGTTACTCTGGAAACACCATATATTTT.

This chain links TRBV27 with TRBJ2-2, with TRBD1 as a possible D gene (6 bases). The V end lost 5 bases, the J end lost 2 bases, and 15 bases lay between the germline ends. The CDR3 totals 16 residues. Germline assignment: CDR1 MNHEY and CDR2 SMNVEV (reference sequence). The CDR3 DNA sequence: TGTGCCAGCAGTATGAGGGGGTTCCCCAACACCGGGGAGCTGTTTTTT. Encoded protein: CASSMRGFPNTGELFF.

The V call is TRBV14, the J call TRBJ1-1; 8 bases fit TRBD1. V gave up 3 bases and J gave up 5 bases; unmatched junction bases: 5. Germline assignment: CDR1 SGHDN and CDR2 FVKESK. This CDR3 region has 14 residues. This CDR3 reads CASSHRGRVTEAFF. CDR3 DNA sequence: TGTGCCAGCAGCCACAGGGGGCGGGTGACTGAAGCTTTCTTT.

The DNA for the CDR3 is TGTGCCAGCAGCCAAGAAGCGCTCCGGACAGGGTCTTTAGCTTTCTTT. Translation: CASSQEALRTGSLAFF. The chain combines TRBV4-2 with TRBJ1-1; 8 bases align to TRBD1. This CDR3 has 16 amino acids. Per the germline V gene, CDR1 is LGHNA and CDR2 is YNFKEQ. J gave up 10 bases and V 0 bases, and 13 bases lay outside the gene matches.

The chain recombines TRBV6-1 with TRBJ2-3, with D perhaps matching TRBD1 (6 bases). Germline V gene sequence: CDR1 MNHNS, CDR2 SASEGT. This CDR3 region has 14 residues. Trimming shortened V by 7 bases and J by 3 bases, and 14 bases separated the two germline ends. CDR3 sequence reads: CASKGARGTDTQYF. CDR3 nucleotide sequence: TGTGCCAGCAAAGGGGCCAGGGGAACAGATACGCAGTATTTT.

This clone was recorded once. The chain carries TRBV27 and TRBJ1-2; 10 nucleotides agree with TRBD1. Per the germline V gene, CDR1 is MNHEY and CDR2 is SMNVEV (reference sequence). The junction had 7 bases not matched to a gene; V was cut back by 4 bases and J by 5 bases. The CDR3 length is 15 residues. CDR3 sequence: CASSSGQGTGYGYTF. In DNA form, the CDR3 reads TGTGCCAGCAGTTCGGGACAGGGGACAGGGTATGGCTACACCTTC.

This chain joins TRBV5-4 and TRBJ1-1; 9 nucleotides agree with TRBD1. The CDR3 loop spans 18 amino acids. Unmatched junction bases numbered 13, after V lost 4 bases and J lost 0 bases. Germline values: CDR1 SGHNT, CDR2 YYREEE (reference sequence). This chain's CDR3 is CASSRNRDREILNTEAFF. The CDR3 bases are TGTGCCAGCAGCAGAAACCGGGACAGGGAGATTTTGAACACTGAAGCTTTCTTT.

The V gene is TRBV28, the J gene TRBJ1-5, with D maybe TRBD1 (6 bases). Germline CDR1 MDHEN, CDR2 SYDVKM. The CDR3 is 12 residues long. The germline V and J ends were trimmed by 6 bases and 16 bases, with 19 bases remaining between them. The CDR3 bases are TGTGCCAGCAGGATTCCGGACAGTCGTATACATTTT. It translates to CASRIPDSRIHF.

This sequence joins TRBV10-2 and TRBJ2-2; TRBD1 might be the D (6 bases). V was pared by 6 bases and J by 1 base, with 18 bases between. Germline assignment: CDR1 WSHSY and CDR2 SAAADI. CDR3 length: 17 amino acids. CDR3 in amino acids: CASSHPQGVKNTGELFF. The DNA for the CDR3 is TGCGCCAGCAGCCACCCACAGGGAGTGAAGAACACCGGGGAGCTGTTTTTT.

This chain uses TRBV5-4 with TRBJ2-3; 8 bases fit TRBD2. The CDR3 runs 14 residues. V lost 4 bases and J lost 3; bases outside the gene matches: 4. Germline V gives CDR1 SGHNT, CDR2 YYREEE (reference sequence). The CDR3 DNA reads TGTGCCAGCAGCATGGGACTAGTTACAGATACGCAGTATTTT. This codes for CASSMGLVTDTQYF.

The V and J genes are TRBV28 and TRBJ2-3; a weak D match, TRBD1 (5 bases). Germline CDR1 MDHEN, CDR2 SYDVKM. The V gene lost 7 bases and the J gene lost 1 base, with 15 bases spanning the gap. The CDR3 covers 15 residues. The CDR3, as DNA: TGTGCCAGCACTTCCCCCGAAGGGGGCACAGATACGCAGTATTTT. It encodes CASTSPEGGTDTQYF.

This chain connects TRBV19 to TRBJ1-2; unclear D gene. Germline CDR1 and CDR2: LNHDA and SQIVND (reference sequence). V lost 10 bases to trimming and J lost 2 bases, with 14 bases between them. CDR3 length: 13 amino acids. This chain's CDR3 is CATLSEENYGYTF. The CDR3, as DNA: TGTGCCACCTTATCAGAGGAGAACTATGGCTACACCTTC.